The sequence of this T cell receptor (beta chain) was determined in a study of human T cells and chemical hapten exposure. Each CDR3 protein is one row after TCRdb ran MiXCR on the RACE reads. The sample lists tens of thousands of distinct CDR3 sequences; around 11% were seen once. Study-wide points: Patch test score rose with PT1 expanded TCR count, significant at thresholds 8, 16 and 32, not 4.

This clonotype was observed a handful of times. Its antigen is as yet unknown. Time point indicated: pre-sensitization, week 0. Treatment here: therapeutic diphenylcyclopropenone sensitization with weekly scalp DPC. Patch tests were applied only after blood draws. The specimen comprised whole blood, sampled in connection with sensitization to the hapten diphenylcyclopropenone (DPC). The clonotype originates from a woman younger than 45 with alopecia areata. Some clones in this sample may be carry-over from other donors' samples.

The CDR3 spells CASSLETGARNTEAFF. CDR3 DNA: TGTGCCAGCAGCCTGGAGACAGGGGCGAGGAACACTGAAGCTTTCTTT. This rearrangement joins TRBV6-1 to TRBJ1-1; 8 bases line up with TRBD1. The CDR3 sequence is 16 residues long. V lost 6 bases to trimming and J lost 1 base; unmatched junction nucleotides: 10. Per the germline V gene, CDR1 is MNHNS and CDR2 is SASEGT.